This is a list of T cell receptor beta chains from one sample in a study of human T cells and chemical hapten exposure. TCRdb fed the RACE reads into MiXCR, producing one record per CDR3 protein. The sample records 35,000 to 50,000 distinct CDR3 sequences, around 12% being singletons. Source: whole blood, taken in connection with sensitization to the hapten diphenylcyclopropenone (DPC). The receptors were sampled from a young woman with alopecia areata. Some clones in this sample may be carry-over from other donors' samples. CDR3s include the opening cysteine and the closing phenylalanine or tryptophan. The D gene is left open where the match is weak. Size is omitted from some rows. Given values are once, few, many or a class for expanded clones.

V: TRBV28; J: TRBJ2-1; size: few; D: TRBD2; DNA: TGTGCCAGCAGTTTTGCGGGGGTCGGTGAGCAGTTCTTC; CDR3: CASSFAGVGEQFF
V: TRBV29-1; J: TRBJ2-1; size: -; D: -; DNA: TGCAGCGTTGTCGGCGGATACAATGAGCAGTTCTTC; CDR3: CSVVGGYNEQFF
V: TRBV6-5; J: TRBJ1-6; size: few; D: TRBD1; DNA: TGTGCCAGCAGTCTCCGAGGACAGGGGTTCTCCTATAATTCACCCCTCCACTTT; CDR3: CASSLRGQGFSYNSPLHF
V: TRBV18; J: TRBJ2-1; size: -; D: TRBD2; DNA: TGTGCCAGCTCACCACCGGTGCTAGCGGGTAGCTCCTACAATGAGCAGTTCTTC; CDR3: CASSPPVLAGSSYNEQFF
V: TRBV18; J: TRBJ1-1; size: many; D: TRBD1; DNA: TGTGCCAGCTCTCGGGCACAGGGGACTGAAGCTTTCTTT; CDR3: CASSRAQGTEAFF
V: TRBV18; J: TRBJ1-5; size: few; D: TRBD1; DNA: TGTGCCAGCTCACCGGGGACAGGGGGCACCAATCAGCCCCAGCATTTT; CDR3: CASSPGTGGTNQPQHF
V: TRBV7-9; J: TRBJ1-2; size: -; D: -; DNA: TGTGCCAGCAGCTTAGCACAGTCGGAAGGCTACACCTTC; CDR3: CASSLAQSEGYTF
V: TRBV28; J: TRBJ1-5; size: -; D: TRBD1; DNA: TGTGCCAGCACAGGGGGCGCCGGTCAGCCCCAGCATTTT; CDR3: CASTGGAGQPQHF
V: TRBV28; J: TRBJ2-5; size: many; D: -; DNA: TGTGCCAGCAGGTCTCAGGGTGGGGGGCAAGAGACCCAGTACTTC; CDR3: CASRSQGGGQETQYF
V: TRBV11-2; J: TRBJ2-1; size: many; D: -; DNA: TGTGCCAGCACCACGGGGCAAGGGGACAATGAGCAGTTCTTC; CDR3: CASTTGQGDNEQFF
V: TRBV5-1; J: TRBJ2-1; size: many; D: TRBD2; DNA: TGCGCCAGCAGCTTGGCAGGGAGGTCCGGGACTACCATTAATGAGCAGTTCTTC; CDR3: CASSLAGRSGTTINEQFF
V: TRBV7-9; J: TRBJ1-2; size: -; D: -; DNA: TGTGCCAGCAGCACCCCCGGAACAAAACGAGATTATGGCTACACCTTC; CDR3: CASSTPGTKRDYGYTF
V: TRBV7-9; J: TRBJ1-6; size: medium-sized; D: -; DNA: TGTGCCAGCAGCTTAGAACAGTATAATTCACCCCTCCACTTT; CDR3: CASSLEQYNSPLHF
V: TRBV11-2; J: TRBJ1-2; size: many; D: TRBD1; DNA: TGTGCCAGCAGCCACGACAGGGCTGTCTATGGCTACACCTTC; CDR3: CASSHDRAVYGYTF
V: TRBV6-5; J: TRBJ1-1; size: -; D: -; DNA: TGTGCCAGCAAGCAGGGAATGAACACTGAAGCTTTCTTT; CDR3: CASKQGMNTEAFF
V: TRBV7-9; J: TRBJ1-1; size: -; D: -; DNA: TGTGCCAGCAGCGCGGGACGAGAGACTGAAGCTTTCTTT; CDR3: CASSAGRETEAFF
V: TRBV21-1; J: TRBJ2-7; size: -; D: -; DNA: TGTGCCAGCAGCATGACAGGGGAGAACTCCTACGAGCAGTACTTC; CDR3: CASSMTGENSYEQYF
V: TRBV3-1; J: TRBJ2-1; size: -; D: -; DNA: TGTGCCAGCAGCCAAAGACTAAAACGGAATGAGCAGTTCTTC; CDR3: CASSQRLKRNEQFF
V: TRBV6-5; J: TRBJ1-1; size: many; D: -; DNA: TGTGCCAGCACCTCGACAGGAATGAACACTGAAGCTTTCTTT; CDR3: CASTSTGMNTEAFF
V: TRBV29-1; J: TRBJ2-1; size: few; D: TRBD2; DNA: TGCAGCGTCGAACGACTAGCGGGAGTGGGTGAGCAGTTCTTC; CDR3: CSVERLAGVGEQFF
V: TRBV11-3; J: TRBJ2-1; size: many; D: -; DNA: TGTGCCAGCAGCTTAAGTGACTCCACGCAGTTCTTC; CDR3: CASSLSDSTQFF
V: TRBV2; J: TRBJ2-1; size: many; D: TRBD2; DNA: TGTGCCAGCAGCGACGGGACTAGCGGAGACAATGAGCAGTTCTTC; CDR3: CASSDGTSGDNEQFF
V: TRBV11-2; J: TRBJ2-7; size: few; D: -; DNA: TGTGCCAGCAGCGGGTTCGTCGGCGGCGCCTACGAGCAGTACTTC; CDR3: CASSGFVGGAYEQYF
V: TRBV7-9; J: TRBJ2-6; size: many; D: -; DNA: TGTGCCAGCACTCACATCTTTCCCGGGACTGAGGGTACAGGGGCCAACGTCCTGACTTTC; CDR3: CASTHIFPGTEGTGANVLTF
V: TRBV24-1; J: TRBJ2-1; size: -; D: -; DNA: TGTGCCACCAGTACCGACAGGTCCTACAATGAGCAGTTCTTC; CDR3: CATSTDRSYNEQFF
V: TRBV27; J: TRBJ2-7; size: -; D: -; DNA: TGTGCCAGCAGGAAGGGGGATTTGGGAACCTACGAGCAGTACTTC; CDR3: CASRKGDLGTYEQYF
V: TRBV2; J: TRBJ2-1; size: -; D: TRBD2; DNA: TGTGCCAGCAGCCTTGGACTAGGGTCCAATGAGCAGTTCTTC; CDR3: CASSLGLGSNEQFF
V: TRBV28; J: TRBJ1-6; size: few; D: TRBD1; DNA: TGTGCCAGCAGTTCCTATAACAGGGGATACTCCAATAATTCACCCCTCCACTTT; CDR3: CASSSYNRGYSNNSPLHF
V: TRBV6-2/TRBV6-3; J: TRBJ1-5; size: few; D: TRBD1; DNA: TGTGCCAGCAGTTACTCCGGGGACAGGCCGTATAGCAATCAGCCCCAGCATTTT; CDR3: CASSYSGDRPYSNQPQHF
V: TRBV27; J: TRBJ2-3; size: -; D: -; DNA: TGTGCCAGCAGTTTTCCGGCGACAGATACGCAGTATTTT; CDR3: CASSFPATDTQYF
V: TRBV7-9; J: TRBJ2-3; size: -; D: TRBD1; DNA: TGTGCCAGCAGTTCCGGGACAGGGGTCACAGATACGCAGTATTTT; CDR3: CASSSGTGVTDTQYF
V: TRBV6-1; J: TRBJ2-1; size: -; D: -; DNA: TGTGCCAGTTGCCGGGGCGCCGCGGGTAACAATGAGCAGTTCTTC; CDR3: CASCRGAAGNNEQFF
V: TRBV7-2; J: TRBJ2-1; size: many; D: TRBD1; DNA: TGTGCCAGCAGCTCGGGACAGGGAGAGCAGTTCTTC; CDR3: CASSSGQGEQFF
V: TRBV29-1; J: TRBJ1-5; size: few; D: -; DNA: TGCAGCGTTGAGTTGGGTTCGGCCCAGCATTTT; CDR3: CSVELGSAQHF
V: TRBV7-2; J: TRBJ2-3; size: many; D: -; DNA: TGTGCCAGCAGGCGTATAGCCACTTTAGATACGCAGTATTTT; CDR3: CASRRIATLDTQYF
V: TRBV7-3; J: TRBJ2-1; size: -; D: -; DNA: TGTGCCAGCAGCCCCTTGGGCGGGCCCTACAATGAGCAGTTCTTC; CDR3: CASSPLGGPYNEQFF
V: TRBV5-1; J: TRBJ1-6; size: many; D: -; DNA: TGCGCCAGCAGCTTGGACGGGGGATATAATTCACCCCTCCACTTT; CDR3: CASSLDGGYNSPLHF
V: TRBV14; J: TRBJ2-5; size: many; D: -; DNA: TGTGCCAGCAGCCAGCGACATATAGAGACCCAGTACTTC; CDR3: CASSQRHIETQYF
V: TRBV13; J: TRBJ2-7; size: many; D: TRBD1; DNA: TGTGCCAGCAGCCGAGACAGGGTTTCGGACGAGCAGTACTTC; CDR3: CASSRDRVSDEQYF
V: TRBV5-1; J: TRBJ2-1; size: -; D: TRBD2; DNA: TGCGCCAGCAGCTTGGACGGGGAGGGCCGAAATGAGCAGTTCTTC; CDR3: CASSLDGEGRNEQFF
V: TRBV6-2/TRBV6-3; J: TRBJ2-4; size: many; D: -; DNA: TGTGCCAGTAAACAACGGGTTGCAGCCAAAAACATTCAGTACTTC; CDR3: CASKQRVAAKNIQYF
V: TRBV5-1; J: TRBJ1-5; size: -; D: TRBD1; DNA: TGCGCCAGCAGCTTGGAGACAGGGAATCAGCCCCAGCATTTT; CDR3: CASSLETGNQPQHF
V: TRBV18; J: TRBJ1-5; size: few; D: -; DNA: TGTGCCAGCTCGCTGACAGCGACAGGCAATCAGCCCCAGCATTTT; CDR3: CASSLTATGNQPQHF
V: TRBV24-1; J: TRBJ2-1; size: many; D: -; DNA: TGTGCCACTAAAACCGGGACTCCTTACGGCGATGAGCAGTTCTTC; CDR3: CATKTGTPYGDEQFF
V: TRBV6-5; J: TRBJ2-6; size: -; D: -; DNA: TGTGCCAGCAGTTACCGAGGCTCTGGGGCCAACGTCCTGACTTTC; CDR3: CASSYRGSGANVLTF
V: TRBV7-9; J: TRBJ2-6; size: -; D: -; DNA: TGTGCCAGCAGCTTAGGTGGGAACGGGGCCAACGTCCTGACTTTC; CDR3: CASSLGGNGANVLTF
V: TRBV28; J: TRBJ2-4; size: many; D: -; DNA: TGTGCCAGCGGAAAAAACATTCAGTACTTC; CDR3: CASGKNIQYF
V: TRBV19; J: TRBJ2-1; size: many; D: -; DNA: TGTGCCAGTAGTATTCCAGAGTACAATGAGCAGTTCTTC; CDR3: CASSIPEYNEQFF
V: TRBV7-9; J: TRBJ2-1; size: few; D: TRBD2; DNA: TGTGCCAGCAGCCTCCCGGCGGGAGGATCCTTAGGCAATGAGCAGTTCTTC; CDR3: CASSLPAGGSLGNEQFF
V: TRBV11-2; J: TRBJ2-2; size: -; D: TRBD2; DNA: TGTGCCAGCAGCAACCGAATAAGAGCGGGAGGCTCGATTACCGGGGAGCTGTTTTTT; CDR3: CASSNRIRAGGSITGELFF
V: TRBV20-1; J: TRBJ1-6; size: few; D: -; DNA: TGCAGTGCCTCGAACCCAGGGGAGGGAAATTCACCCCTCCACTTT; CDR3: CSASNPGEGNSPLHF
V: TRBV10-3; J: TRBJ2-3; size: -; D: TRBD1; DNA: TGTGCCACCCAGGGGGCGGGGCACCTTAGACCCGATACGCAGTATTTT; CDR3: CATQGAGHLRPDTQYF
V: TRBV4-3; J: TRBJ2-3; size: few; D: -; DNA: TGCGCCAGCAGCATCTCCCGGACGGGAGATACGCAGTATTTT; CDR3: CASSISRTGDTQYF
V: TRBV7-9; J: TRBJ2-3; size: few; D: -; DNA: TGTGCCCTGGGCAGCAGCACAGATACGCAGTATTTT; CDR3: CALGSSTDTQYF